This T cell receptor beta chain emerged from a study of beta chain features in type 1 diabetes. Study results and limitations: Shorter TCRB CDR3s, moderately but significantly so, marked every one of the four CD4+ subsets in Type 1 diabetes patients.

Germline V lookup: CDR1 MGHDK, CDR2 SYGVNS. This CDR3 comprises 15 residues. Expressed TCRB transcripts got sequenced, as all isolated RNA was reverse transcribed. Using immunoSEQ multiplex PCR, the repertoire was profiled, and TCRdb retains in-frame clones only, with some absent. The repertoire holds about 660,000 clones, with over 12% as singletons. This clone has only a few counts. Its specificity is not known. Its ends do not fully match the called genes, so a read error is possible. This clonotype was obtained from a man aged 18 to 35 with type 1 diabetes. The sample comprised naive CD4+ T cells from blood. V gene TRBV25-1 combines with J gene TRBJ1-1; 7 bases match TRBD1. In DNA form, the CDR3 reads TGTGCCAGCAGTGACGCCCCGACCAGGGGGGGCGGCCTACTCTTT. This sequence encodes CASSDAPTRGGGLLF. Variable domain in full (rest from reference TRBV25-1 and TRBJ1-1): EADIYQTPRYLVIGTGKKITLECSQTMGHDKMYWYQQDPGMELHLIHYSYGVNSTEKGDLSSESTVSRIRTEHFPLTLESARPSHTSQYLCASSDAPTRGGGLLFGQGTRLTVV.